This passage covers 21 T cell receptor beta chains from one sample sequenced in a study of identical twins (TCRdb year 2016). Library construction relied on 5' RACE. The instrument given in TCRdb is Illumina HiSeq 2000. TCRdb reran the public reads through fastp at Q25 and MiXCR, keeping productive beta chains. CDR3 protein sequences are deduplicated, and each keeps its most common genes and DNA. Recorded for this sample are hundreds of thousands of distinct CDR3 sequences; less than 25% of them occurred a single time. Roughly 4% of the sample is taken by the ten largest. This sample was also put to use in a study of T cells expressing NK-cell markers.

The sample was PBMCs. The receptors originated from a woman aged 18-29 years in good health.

The CDR3: CASSLVVSTRYNEQFF. The CDR3 region has the DNA TGCGCCAGCAGCTTGGTAGTAAGCACACGCTACAATGAGCAGTTCTTC. The chain couples TRBV5-1 to TRBJ2-1; D not certain. Trimming shortened V by 0 bases and J by 3 bases, and 13 bases separated the two germline ends. Germline V gene data show CDR1 as SGHRS and CDR2 as YFSETQ. The CDR3 is made up of 16 amino acids.

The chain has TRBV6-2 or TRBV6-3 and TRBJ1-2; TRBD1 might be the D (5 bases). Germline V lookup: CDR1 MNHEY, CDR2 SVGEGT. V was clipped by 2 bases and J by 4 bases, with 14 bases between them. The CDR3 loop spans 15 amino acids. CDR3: CASSYNLGPSYGYTF. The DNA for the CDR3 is TGTGCCAGCAGTTACAACTTGGGACCGAGCTATGGCTACACCTTC.

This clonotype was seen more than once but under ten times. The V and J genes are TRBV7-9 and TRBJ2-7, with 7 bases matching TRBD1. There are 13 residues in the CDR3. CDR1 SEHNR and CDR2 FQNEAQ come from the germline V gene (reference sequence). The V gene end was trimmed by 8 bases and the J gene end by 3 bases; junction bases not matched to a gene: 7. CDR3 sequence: CASVGQLNYEQYF. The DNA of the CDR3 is TGTGCCAGCGTGGGACAGTTAAACTACGAGCAGTACTTC.

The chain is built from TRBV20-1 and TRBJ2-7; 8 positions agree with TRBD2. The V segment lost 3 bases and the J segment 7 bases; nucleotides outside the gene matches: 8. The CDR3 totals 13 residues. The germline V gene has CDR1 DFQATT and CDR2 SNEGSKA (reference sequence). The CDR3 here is CSARFGGAREQYF. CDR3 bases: TGCAGTGCTAGGTTCGGGGGGGCACGAGAGCAGTACTTC.

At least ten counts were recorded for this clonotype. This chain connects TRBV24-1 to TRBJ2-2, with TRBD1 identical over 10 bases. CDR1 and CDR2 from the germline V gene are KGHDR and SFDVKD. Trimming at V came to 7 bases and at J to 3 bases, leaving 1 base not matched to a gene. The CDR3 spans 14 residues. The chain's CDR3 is CATRGQGDTGELFF. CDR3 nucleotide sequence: TGTGCCACCAGAGGACAGGGGGACACCGGGGAGCTGTTTTTT.

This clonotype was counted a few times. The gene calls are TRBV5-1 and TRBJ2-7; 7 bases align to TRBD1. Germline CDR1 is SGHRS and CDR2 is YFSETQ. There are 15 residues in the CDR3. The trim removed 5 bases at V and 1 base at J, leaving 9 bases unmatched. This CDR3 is CASRIYRDSSYEQYF. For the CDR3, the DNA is TGCGCCAGCAGAATTTACAGGGACAGTTCCTACGAGCAGTACTTC.

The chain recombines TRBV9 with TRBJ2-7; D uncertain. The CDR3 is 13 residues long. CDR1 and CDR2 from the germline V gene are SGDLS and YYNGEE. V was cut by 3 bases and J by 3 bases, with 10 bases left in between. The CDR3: CASSGPANYEQYF. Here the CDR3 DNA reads TGTGCCAGCAGCGGCCCGGCTAACTACGAGCAGTACTTC.

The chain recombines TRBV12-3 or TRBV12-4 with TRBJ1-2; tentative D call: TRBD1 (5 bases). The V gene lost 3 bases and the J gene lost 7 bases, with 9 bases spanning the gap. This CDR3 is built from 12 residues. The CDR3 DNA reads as TGTGCCAGCAGTTTCACGAGGGGTGGCTACACCTTC. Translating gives CASSFTRGGYTF.

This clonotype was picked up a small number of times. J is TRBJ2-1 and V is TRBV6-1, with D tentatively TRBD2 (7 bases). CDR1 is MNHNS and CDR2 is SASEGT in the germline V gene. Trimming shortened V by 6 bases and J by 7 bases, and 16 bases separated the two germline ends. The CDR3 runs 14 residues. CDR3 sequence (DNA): TGTGCCAGCAGAGGGGGGGCGACCGGGAATGAGCAGTTCTTC. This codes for CASRGGATGNEQFF.

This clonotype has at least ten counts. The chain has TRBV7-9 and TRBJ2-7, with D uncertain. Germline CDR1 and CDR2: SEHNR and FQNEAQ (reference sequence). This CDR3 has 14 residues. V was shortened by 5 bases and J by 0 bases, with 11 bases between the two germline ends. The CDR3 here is CASSPDLYSYEQYF. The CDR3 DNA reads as TGTGCCAGCAGCCCAGACTTATACTCCTACGAGCAGTACTTC.

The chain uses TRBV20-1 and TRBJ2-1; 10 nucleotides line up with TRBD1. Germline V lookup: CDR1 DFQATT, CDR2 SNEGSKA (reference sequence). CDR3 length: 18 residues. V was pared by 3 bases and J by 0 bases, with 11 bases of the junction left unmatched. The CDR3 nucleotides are TGCAGTGCTAGGGCCGGGACAGGGGACTTTCGCTCCTACAATGAGCAGTTCTTC. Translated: CSARAGTGDFRSYNEQFF.

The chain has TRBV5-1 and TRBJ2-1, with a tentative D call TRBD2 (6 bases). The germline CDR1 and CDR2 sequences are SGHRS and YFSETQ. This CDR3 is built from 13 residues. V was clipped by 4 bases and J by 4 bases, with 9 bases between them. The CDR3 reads CASSRGIYNEQFF. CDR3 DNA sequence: TGCGCCAGCAGCCGCGGGATTTACAATGAGCAGTTCTTC.

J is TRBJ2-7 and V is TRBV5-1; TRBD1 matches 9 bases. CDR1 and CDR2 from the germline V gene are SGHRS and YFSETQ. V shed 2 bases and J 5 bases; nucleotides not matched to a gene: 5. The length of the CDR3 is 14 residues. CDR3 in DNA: TGCGCCAGCAGCTTACGGACAGGGGAAAACGAGCAGTACTTC. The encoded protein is CASSLRTGENEQYF.

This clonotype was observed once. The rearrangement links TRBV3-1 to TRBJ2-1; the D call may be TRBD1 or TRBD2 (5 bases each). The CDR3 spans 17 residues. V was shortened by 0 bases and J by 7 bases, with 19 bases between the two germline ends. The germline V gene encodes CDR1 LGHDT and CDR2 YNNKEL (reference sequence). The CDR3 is CASSQEPGRSSGNEQFF. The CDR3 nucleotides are TGTGCCAGCAGCCAAGAGCCGGGGCGCTCCTCGGGGAATGAGCAGTTCTTC.

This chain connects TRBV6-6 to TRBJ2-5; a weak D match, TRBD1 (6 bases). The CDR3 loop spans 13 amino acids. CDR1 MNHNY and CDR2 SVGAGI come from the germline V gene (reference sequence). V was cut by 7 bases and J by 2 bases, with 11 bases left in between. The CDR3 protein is CASKPDRQETQYF. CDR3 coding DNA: TGTGCCAGCAAACCCGACAGGCAAGAGACCCAGTACTTC.

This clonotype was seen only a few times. The CDR3 DNA reads as TGCGCCAGCAGGTCGATTTTCAACACCGGGGAGCTGTTTTTT. It codes for CASRSIFNTGELFF. The chain combines TRBV5-1 with TRBJ2-2, with D unclear. V was clipped by 5 bases and J by 2 bases, with 10 bases between them. The CDR3 is 14 amino acids. Germline values: CDR1 SGHRS, CDR2 YFSETQ.

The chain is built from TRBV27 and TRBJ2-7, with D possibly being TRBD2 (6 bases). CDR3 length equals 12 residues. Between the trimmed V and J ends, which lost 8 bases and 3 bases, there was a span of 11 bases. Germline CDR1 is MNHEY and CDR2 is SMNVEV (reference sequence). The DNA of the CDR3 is TGTGCCAGCGGCCCGGGACTCTACGAGCAGTACTTC. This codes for CASGPGLYEQYF.

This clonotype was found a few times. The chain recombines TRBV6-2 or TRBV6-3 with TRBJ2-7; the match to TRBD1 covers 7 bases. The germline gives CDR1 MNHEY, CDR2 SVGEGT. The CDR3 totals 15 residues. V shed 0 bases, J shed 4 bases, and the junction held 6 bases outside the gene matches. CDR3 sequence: CASSYSTGKAYEQYF. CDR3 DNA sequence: TGTGCCAGCAGTTACTCGACAGGGAAAGCGTACGAGCAGTACTTC.

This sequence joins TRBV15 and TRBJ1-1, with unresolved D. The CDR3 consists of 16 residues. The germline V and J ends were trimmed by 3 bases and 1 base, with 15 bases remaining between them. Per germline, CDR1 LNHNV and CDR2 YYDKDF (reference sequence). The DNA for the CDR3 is TGTGCCACCAGCAGTCTTGATAGAGGAGGGAACACTGAAGCTTTCTTT. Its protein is CATSSLDRGGNTEAFF.

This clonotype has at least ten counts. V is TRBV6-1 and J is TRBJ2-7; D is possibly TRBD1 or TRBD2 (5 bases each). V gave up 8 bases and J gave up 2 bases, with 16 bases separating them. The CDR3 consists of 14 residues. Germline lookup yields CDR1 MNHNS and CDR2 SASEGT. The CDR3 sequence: CASGVRDVPYEQYF. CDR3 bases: TGTGCCAGCGGCGTCCGGGACGTACCCTACGAGCAGTACTTC.

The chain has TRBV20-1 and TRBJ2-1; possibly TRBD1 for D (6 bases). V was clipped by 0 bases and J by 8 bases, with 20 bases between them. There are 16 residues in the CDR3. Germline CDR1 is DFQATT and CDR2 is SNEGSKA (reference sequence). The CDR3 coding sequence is TGCAGTGCTAGAGATGGCGGCAGGGGTGGCCAATATGAGCAGTTCTTC. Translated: CSARDGGRGGQYEQFF.